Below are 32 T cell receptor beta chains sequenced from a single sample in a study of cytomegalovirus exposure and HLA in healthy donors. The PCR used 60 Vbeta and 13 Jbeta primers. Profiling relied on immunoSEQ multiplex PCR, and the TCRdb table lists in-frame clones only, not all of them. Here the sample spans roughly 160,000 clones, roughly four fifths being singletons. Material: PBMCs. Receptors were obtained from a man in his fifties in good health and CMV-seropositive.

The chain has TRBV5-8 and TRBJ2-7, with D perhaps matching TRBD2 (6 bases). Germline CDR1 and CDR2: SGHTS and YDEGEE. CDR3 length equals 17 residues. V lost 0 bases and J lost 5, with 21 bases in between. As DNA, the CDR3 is TGTGCCAGCAGCTTGGATCGCGGGGAACGTCTTAGCCACGAGCAGTACTTC. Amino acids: CASSLDRGERLSHEQYF.

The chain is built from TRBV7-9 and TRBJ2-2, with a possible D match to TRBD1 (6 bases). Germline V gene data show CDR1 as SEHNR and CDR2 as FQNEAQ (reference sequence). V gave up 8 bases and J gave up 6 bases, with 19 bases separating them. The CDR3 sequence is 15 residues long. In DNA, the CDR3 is TGTGCCAGCGCCAGCGGTGCTCAGGGGTCCGGGGAGCTGTTTTTT. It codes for CASASGAQGSGELFF.

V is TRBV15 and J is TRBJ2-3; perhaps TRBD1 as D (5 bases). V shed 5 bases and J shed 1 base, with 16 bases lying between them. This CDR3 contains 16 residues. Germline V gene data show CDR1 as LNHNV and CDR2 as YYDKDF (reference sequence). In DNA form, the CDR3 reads TGTGCCACCAGCGGAATACTAACAGGAGGCACAGATACGCAGTATTTT. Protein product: CATSGILTGGTDTQYF. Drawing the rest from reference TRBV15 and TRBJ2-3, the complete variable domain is DAMVIQNPRYQVTQFGKPVTLSCSQTLNHNVMYWYQQKSSQAPKLLFHYYDKDFNNEADTPDNFQSRRPNTSFCFLDIRSPGLGDTAMYLCATSGILTGGTDTQYFGPGTRLTVL.

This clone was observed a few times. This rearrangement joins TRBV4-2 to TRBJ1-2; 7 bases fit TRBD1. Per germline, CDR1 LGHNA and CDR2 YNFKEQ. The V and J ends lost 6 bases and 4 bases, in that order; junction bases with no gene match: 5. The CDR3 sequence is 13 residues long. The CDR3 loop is CASSYDRAYGYTF. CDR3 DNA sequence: TGTGCCAGCAGTTATGACAGGGCCTATGGCTACACCTTC.

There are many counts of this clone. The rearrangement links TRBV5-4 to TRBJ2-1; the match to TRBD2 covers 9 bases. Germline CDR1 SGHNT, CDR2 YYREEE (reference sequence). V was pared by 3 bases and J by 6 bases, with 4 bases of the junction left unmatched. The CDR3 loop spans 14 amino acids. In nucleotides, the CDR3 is TGTGCCAGCAGCTCCCTGGGACTAGCCAATGAGCAGTTCTTC. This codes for CASSSLGLANEQFF.

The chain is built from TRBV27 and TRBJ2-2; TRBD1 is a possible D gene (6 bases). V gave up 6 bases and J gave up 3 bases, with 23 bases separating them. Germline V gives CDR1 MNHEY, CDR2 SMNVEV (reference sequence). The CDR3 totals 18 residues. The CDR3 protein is CASSARINRVHYTGELFF. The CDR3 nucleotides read TGTGCCAGCAGCGCGAGAATAAACAGGGTCCACTACACCGGGGAGCTGTTTTTT.

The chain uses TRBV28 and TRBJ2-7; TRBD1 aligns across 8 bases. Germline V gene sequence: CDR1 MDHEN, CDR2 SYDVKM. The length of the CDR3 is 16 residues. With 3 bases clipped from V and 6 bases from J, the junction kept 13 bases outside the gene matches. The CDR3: CASSFPRGQVWSEQYF. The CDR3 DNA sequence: TGTGCCAGCAGTTTTCCCAGGGGGCAGGTGTGGAGCGAGCAGTACTTC.

The DNA for the CDR3 is TGCGCCAGTACCGGCACGTTCTCCACCGGGGGGACAGGAGATGGCTACACCTTC. This sequence encodes CASTGTFSTGGTGDGYTF. The chain joins TRBV5-1 to TRBJ1-2; 8 bases agree with TRBD1. Germline-derived CDR1 and CDR2 are SGHRS and YFSETQ. The CDR3 loop spans 18 amino acids. V dropped 8 bases and J dropped 6; count of bases not matched to a gene: 24.

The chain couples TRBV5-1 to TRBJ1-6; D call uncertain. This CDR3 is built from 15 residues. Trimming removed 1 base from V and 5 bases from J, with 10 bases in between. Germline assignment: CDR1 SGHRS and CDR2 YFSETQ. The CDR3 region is CASSLSRSDNSPLHF. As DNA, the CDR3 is TGCGCCAGCAGCTTGAGCCGATCCGATAATTCACCCCTCCACTTT.

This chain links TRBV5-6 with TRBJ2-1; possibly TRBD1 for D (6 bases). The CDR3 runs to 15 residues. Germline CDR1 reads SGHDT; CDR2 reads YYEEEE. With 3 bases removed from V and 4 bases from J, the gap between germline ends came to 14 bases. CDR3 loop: CASSWGGTRYNEQFF. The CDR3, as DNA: TGTGCCAGCAGCTGGGGTGGGACACGTTACAATGAGCAGTTCTTC.

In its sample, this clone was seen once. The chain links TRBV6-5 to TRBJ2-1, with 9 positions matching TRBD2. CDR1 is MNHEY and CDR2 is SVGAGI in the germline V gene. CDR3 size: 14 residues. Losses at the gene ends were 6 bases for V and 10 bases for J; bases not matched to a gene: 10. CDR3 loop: CASSITSGPREQFF. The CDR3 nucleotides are TGTGCCAGCAGCATTACTAGCGGGCCGCGCGAGCAGTTCTTC.

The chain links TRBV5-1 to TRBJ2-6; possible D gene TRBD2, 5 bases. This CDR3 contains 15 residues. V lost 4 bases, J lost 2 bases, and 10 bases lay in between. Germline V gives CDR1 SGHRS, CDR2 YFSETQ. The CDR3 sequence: CASSPDLPGANVLTF. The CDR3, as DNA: TGCGCCAGCAGCCCGGACTTGCCTGGGGCCAACGTCCTGACTTTC.

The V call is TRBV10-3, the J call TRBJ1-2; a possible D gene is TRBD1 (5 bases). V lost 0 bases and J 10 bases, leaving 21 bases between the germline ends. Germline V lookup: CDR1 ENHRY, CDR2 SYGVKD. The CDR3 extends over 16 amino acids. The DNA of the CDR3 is TGTGCCATCAGTGAGTCGATTCTGTTGGACAACAGAAACTACACCTTC. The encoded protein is CAISESILLDNRNYTF.

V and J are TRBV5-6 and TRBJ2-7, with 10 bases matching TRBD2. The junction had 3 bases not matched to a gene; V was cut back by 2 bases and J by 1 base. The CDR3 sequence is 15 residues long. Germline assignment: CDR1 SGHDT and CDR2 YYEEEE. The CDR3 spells CASSLLAGPSYEQYF. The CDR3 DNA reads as TGTGCCAGCAGCTTACTAGCGGGACCATCCTACGAGCAGTACTTC.

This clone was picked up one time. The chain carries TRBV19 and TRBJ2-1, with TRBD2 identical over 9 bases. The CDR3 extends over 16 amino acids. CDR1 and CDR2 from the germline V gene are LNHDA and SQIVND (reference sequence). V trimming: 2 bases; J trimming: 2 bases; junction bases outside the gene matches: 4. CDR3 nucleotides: TGTGCCAGTAGTATATATAGGACTAGCGCCTACAATGAGCAGTTCTTC. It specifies CASSIYRTSAYNEQFF.

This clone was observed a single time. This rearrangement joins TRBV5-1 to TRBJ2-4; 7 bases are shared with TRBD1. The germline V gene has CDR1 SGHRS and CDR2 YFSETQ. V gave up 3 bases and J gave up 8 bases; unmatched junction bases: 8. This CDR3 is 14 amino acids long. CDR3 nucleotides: TGCGCCAGCAGCTCGAGGGACAGCGCTGACATTCAGTACTTC. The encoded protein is CASSSRDSADIQYF.

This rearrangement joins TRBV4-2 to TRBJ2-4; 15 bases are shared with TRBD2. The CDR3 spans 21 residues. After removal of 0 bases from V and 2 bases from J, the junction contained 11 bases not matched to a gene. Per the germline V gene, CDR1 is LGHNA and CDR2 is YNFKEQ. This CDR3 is CASSQDNDPGLAGGSKNIQYF. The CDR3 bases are TGTGCCAGCAGCCAAGACAACGACCCGGGACTAGCGGGGGGATCCAAAAACATTCAGTACTTC.

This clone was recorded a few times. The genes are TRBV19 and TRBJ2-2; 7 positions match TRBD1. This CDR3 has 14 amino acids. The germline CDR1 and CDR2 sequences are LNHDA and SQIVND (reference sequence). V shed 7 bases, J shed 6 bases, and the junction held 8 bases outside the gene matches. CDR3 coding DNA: TGTGCCAGTACTCCGACAGGGCGGGCCGGGGAGCTGTTTTTT. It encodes CASTPTGRAGELFF.

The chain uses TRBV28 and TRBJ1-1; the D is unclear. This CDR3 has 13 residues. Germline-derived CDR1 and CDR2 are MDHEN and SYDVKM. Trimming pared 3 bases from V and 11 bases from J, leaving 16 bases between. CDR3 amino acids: CASSLGGRARAFF. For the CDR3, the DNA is TGTGCCAGCAGTTTGGGCGGGAGGGCGCGCGCTTTCTTT.

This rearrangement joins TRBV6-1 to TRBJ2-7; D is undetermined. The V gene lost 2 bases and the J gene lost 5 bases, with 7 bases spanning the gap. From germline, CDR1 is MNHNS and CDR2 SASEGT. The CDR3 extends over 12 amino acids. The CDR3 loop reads CASSEQRNEQYF. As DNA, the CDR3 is TGTGCCAGCAGTGAACAGCGAAACGAGCAGTACTTC.

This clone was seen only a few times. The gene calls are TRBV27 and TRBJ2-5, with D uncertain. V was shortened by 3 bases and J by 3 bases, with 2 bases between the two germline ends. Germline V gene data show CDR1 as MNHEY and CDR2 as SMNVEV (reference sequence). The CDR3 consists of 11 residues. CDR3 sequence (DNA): TGTGCCAGCAGTTTTAAAGAGACCCAGTACTTC. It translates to CASSFKETQYF.

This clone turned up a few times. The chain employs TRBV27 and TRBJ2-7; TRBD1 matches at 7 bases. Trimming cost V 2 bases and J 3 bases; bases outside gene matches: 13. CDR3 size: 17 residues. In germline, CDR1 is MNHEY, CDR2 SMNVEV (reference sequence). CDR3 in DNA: TGTGCCAGCAGTTTAAGGGGAGACAGGGTAAGGTTCTACGAGCAGTACTTC. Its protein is CASSLRGDRVRFYEQYF.

The CDR3 DNA follows: TGTGCCAGCAGTTCCCGGGACAGGGGAATCTACGAGCAGTACTTC. Protein product: CASSSRDRGIYEQYF. The V and J genes are TRBV6-6 and TRBJ2-7; the match to TRBD1 covers 10 bases. This CDR3 region has 15 residues. J was trimmed by 3 bases and V by 4 bases; bases with no gene match: 6. Germline CDR1 and CDR2: MNHNY and SVGAGI (reference sequence).

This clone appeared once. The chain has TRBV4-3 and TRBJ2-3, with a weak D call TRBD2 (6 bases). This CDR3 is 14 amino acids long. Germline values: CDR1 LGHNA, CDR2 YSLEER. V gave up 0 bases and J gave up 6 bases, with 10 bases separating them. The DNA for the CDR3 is TGCGCCAGCAGCCAAGAAGGAGGGAGGGATACGCAGTATTTT. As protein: CASSQEGGRDTQYF.

The CDR3 loop is CASRPPGQGTTEAFF. DNA for the CDR3: TGTGCCAGCAGACCCCCGGGACAGGGGACCACTGAAGCTTTCTTT. The rearrangement joins TRBV6-5 to TRBJ1-1; 10 bases match TRBD1. Germline V gene lookup returns CDR1 MNHEY and CDR2 SVGAGI. The CDR3 consists of 15 residues. V dropped 6 bases and J dropped 4; count of bases not matched to a gene: 8.

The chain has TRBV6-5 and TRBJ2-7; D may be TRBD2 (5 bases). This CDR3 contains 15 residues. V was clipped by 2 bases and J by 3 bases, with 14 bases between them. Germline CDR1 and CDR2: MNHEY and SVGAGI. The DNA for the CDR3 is TGTGCCAGCAGTTACACTAGTGGATCATACTACGAGCAGTACTTC. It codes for CASSYTSGSYYEQYF.

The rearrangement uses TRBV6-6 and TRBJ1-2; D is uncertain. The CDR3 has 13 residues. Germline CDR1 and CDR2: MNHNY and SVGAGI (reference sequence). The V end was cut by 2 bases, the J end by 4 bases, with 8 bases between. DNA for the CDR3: TGTGCCAGCAGTTACGGAGGAATCTATGGCTACACCTTC. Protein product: CASSYGGIYGYTF.

Here the CDR3 reads CASSWVGRYEQYF. DNA of the CDR3: TGTGCCAGCAGCTGGGTGGGCCGCTACGAGCAGTACTTC. The rearrangement joins TRBV5-4 to TRBJ2-7; D is unclear. This CDR3 is built from 13 residues. Germline-derived CDR1 and CDR2 are SGHNT and YYREEE (reference sequence). Between the trimmed V and J ends, which lost 3 bases and 3 bases, there was a span of 10 bases.

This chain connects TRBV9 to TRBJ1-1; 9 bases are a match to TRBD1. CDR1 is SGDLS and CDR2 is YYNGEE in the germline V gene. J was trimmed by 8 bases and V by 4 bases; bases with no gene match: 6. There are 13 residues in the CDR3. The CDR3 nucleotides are TGTGCCAGCAGCTCAAGACAGGGGGGGGAAGCTTTCTTT. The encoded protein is CASSSRQGGEAFF.

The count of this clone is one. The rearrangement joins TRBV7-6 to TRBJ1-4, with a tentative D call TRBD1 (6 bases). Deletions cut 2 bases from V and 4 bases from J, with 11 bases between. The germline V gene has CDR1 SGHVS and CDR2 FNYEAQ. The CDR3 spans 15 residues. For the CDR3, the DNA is TGTGCCAGCAGCTTACTTGGGGGCGGTAATGAAAAACTGTTTTTT. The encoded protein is CASSLLGGGNEKLFF.

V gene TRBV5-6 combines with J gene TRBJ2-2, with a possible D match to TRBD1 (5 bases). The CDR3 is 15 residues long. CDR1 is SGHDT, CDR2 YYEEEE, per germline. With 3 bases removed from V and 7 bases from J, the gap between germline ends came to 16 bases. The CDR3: CASSSGWGAVGELFF. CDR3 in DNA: TGTGCCAGCAGCTCTGGTTGGGGCGCAGTCGGGGAGCTGTTTTTT.

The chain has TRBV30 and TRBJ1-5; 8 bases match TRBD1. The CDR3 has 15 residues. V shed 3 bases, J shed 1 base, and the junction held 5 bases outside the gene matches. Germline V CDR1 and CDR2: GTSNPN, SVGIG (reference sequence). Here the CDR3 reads CAWRSRDRSNQPQHF. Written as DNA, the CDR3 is TGTGCCTGGAGAAGCCGGGACAGGAGCAATCAGCCCCAGCATTTT.